A single sample gave rise to the 29 T cell receptor beta chains below, sequenced in a study of identical twins. TCRdb called the 5' RACE reads again in MiXCR, with one record for every CDR3 protein. The sample shows hundreds of thousands of distinct CDR3 sequences, roughly 13% of them seen only once. The sample consisted of memory (CD45RO+) T cells sorted from blood. These receptors came from a woman aged 18-35 years in good health.

CDR3 nucleotides: TGTGCCAGCAGCGCCCGCCGGCAGACTGAAGCTTTCTTT. It codes for CASSARRQTEAFF. The V gene is TRBV11-2, the J gene TRBJ1-1, with unresolved D. V shed 5 bases and J shed 5 bases, with 12 bases lying between them. Germline V CDR1 and CDR2: SGHAT, FQNNGV. There are 13 residues in the CDR3.

This clonotype was recorded a few times. At one of its ends the junction is not consistent with the germline gene, which may arise from a read error. CDR3 coding DNA: TGCGCCAGCAGCTTACCAGACAGGAACGCTGAAGCTTTCTTT. The encoded protein is CASSLPDRNAEAFF. The chain couples TRBV5-1 to TRBJ1-1, with D possibly matching TRBD1 (6 bases). The CDR3 is 14 residues long. Germline lookup yields CDR1 SGHRS and CDR2 YFSETQ.

The V call is TRBV29-1, the J call TRBJ2-3, with 9 positions matching TRBD2. Germline V gives CDR1 SQVTM, CDR2 ANQGSEA. This CDR3 is built from 16 residues. The V gene end was trimmed by 7 bases and the J gene end by 7 bases; junction bases not matched to a gene: 18. The CDR3 reads CSARPPAAGGPYTQYF. The CDR3, as DNA: TGCAGCGCCCGGCCCCCGGCGGCGGGAGGGCCTTATACGCAGTATTTT.

The chain recombines TRBV10-1 with TRBJ2-7; D is possibly TRBD2 (5 bases). The CDR3 sequence is 15 residues long. Between the trimmed V and J ends, which lost 5 bases and 1 base, there was a span of 15 bases. The germline gives CDR1 WNHNN, CDR2 SYGVQD (reference sequence). The CDR3 loop is CASSPTGAESYEQYF. CDR3 sequence (DNA): TGCGCCAGCAGTCCCACCGGAGCGGAGTCCTACGAGCAGTACTTC.

This clonotype was recorded at least ten times. The chain links TRBV7-9 to TRBJ2-7; no reliable D call. Trimming removed 6 bases at V and 3 bases at J, with 6 bases between. CDR1 SEHNR and CDR2 FQNEAQ come from the germline V gene (reference sequence). CDR3 length equals 11 residues. CDR3 sequence reads: CASSSIYEQYF. CDR3 bases: TGTGCCAGCAGTTCGATCTACGAGCAGTACTTC. The full variable domain, rest sourced from reference TRBV7-9 and TRBJ2-7, is DTGVSQNPRHKITKRGQNVTFRCDPISEHNRLYWYRQTLGQGPEFLTYFQNEAQLEKSRLLSDRFSAERPKGSFSTLEIQRTEQGDSAMYLCASSSIYEQYFGPGTRLTVT.

This chain joins TRBV29-1 and TRBJ2-1; D is ambiguous. This CDR3 spans 11 amino acids. V gave up 4 bases and J gave up 6 bases, with 7 bases separating them. CDR1 SQVTM and CDR2 ANQGSEA come from the germline V gene. CDR3 DNA: TGCAGCGTTGCCCCGGGCAATGAGCAGTTCTTC. Amino acids: CSVAPGNEQFF.

This clonotype showed up just a few times. This chain links TRBV29-1 with TRBJ1-1; D is unresolved. V was cut by 3 bases and J by 7 bases, with 12 bases left in between. The CDR3 runs to 12 residues. CDR1 SQVTM and CDR2 ANQGSEA come from the germline V gene. The CDR3 bases are TGCAGCGTTGATACACCGGGATATGAAGCTTTCTTT. Translation: CSVDTPGYEAFF.

This clonotype was seen a few times. The chain carries TRBV5-6 and TRBJ1-5; 8 bases are a match to TRBD1. Germline CDR1 and CDR2: SGHDT and YYEEEE. CDR3 size: 17 residues. V dropped 3 bases and J dropped 0; count of bases not matched to a gene: 8. This CDR3 reads CASSWGQEKYSNQPQHF. The DNA of the CDR3 is TGTGCCAGCAGCTGGGGACAGGAGAAATATAGCAATCAGCCCCAGCATTTT.

This clonotype has more than one count but fewer than ten. J is TRBJ2-2 and V is TRBV6-1; 9 bases align to TRBD1. This CDR3 is built from 16 residues. Losses at the gene ends were 6 bases for V and 6 bases for J; bases not matched to a gene: 11. CDR1 and CDR2 from the germline V gene are MNHNS and SASEGT. For the CDR3, the DNA is TGTGCCAGCAGGCACCGGGACAGGGCAAGGGCCGGGGAGCTGTTTTTT. Protein product: CASRHRDRARAGELFF.

This clonotype was observed at least ten times. The rearrangement links TRBV7-2 to TRBJ2-1; the match to TRBD1 covers 8 bases. After removal of 4 bases from V and 6 bases from J, the junction contained 8 bases not matched to a gene. Looked up from germline, CDR1 is SGHTA and CDR2 is FQGNSA. There are 15 residues in the CDR3. This CDR3 is CASSSQGAGVNEQFF. DNA for the CDR3: TGTGCCAGCAGCTCCCAGGGGGCAGGGGTCAATGAGCAGTTCTTC. Full variable domain (missing parts from reference TRBV7-2 and TRBJ2-1): GAGVSQSPSNKVTEKGKDVELRCDPISGHTALYWYRQSLGQGLEFLIYFQGNSAPDKSGLPSDRFSAERTGGSVSTLTIQRTQQEDSAVYLCASSSQGAGVNEQFFGPGTRLTVL.

The rearrangement links TRBV20-1 to TRBJ2-1, with 7 positions matching TRBD1. The CDR3 is 13 residues long. The J segment lost 0 bases and the V segment lost 8 bases, leaving 4 bases of the junction unmatched. Germline CDR1 reads DFQATT; CDR2 reads SNEGSKA (reference sequence). The DNA for the CDR3 is TGCAGTCAACAGGGGAGCTCCTACAATGAGCAGTTCTTC. It yields the protein CSQQGSSYNEQFF.

The J gene is TRBJ2-7, the V gene TRBV6-2 or TRBV6-3, with D tentatively TRBD2 (6 bases). V shed 6 bases and J shed 5 bases, with 23 bases lying between them. CDR1 and CDR2 (germline): MNHEY, SVGEGT. The CDR3 totals 16 residues. The CDR3 bases are TGTGCCAGCAGCCCTCCGGTGACTAGAAAAAACCACGAGCAGTACTTC. It specifies CASSPPVTRKNHEQYF.

This clonotype was recorded once. This chain joins TRBV20-1 and TRBJ1-1; D unresolved. Germline CDR1 DFQATT, CDR2 SNEGSKA (reference sequence). The CDR3 runs 15 residues. V shed 6 bases and J shed 2 bases, with 19 bases lying between them. The CDR3 bases are TGCAGTGCCCTCACGCCTGTACAGAAAAACACTGAAGCTTTCTTT. Protein sequence: CSALTPVQKNTEAFF.

At least ten counts were recorded for this clonotype. V gene TRBV5-1 combines with J gene TRBJ1-2; 9 bases fit TRBD1. V lost 5 bases and J lost 4; bases outside the gene matches: 6. The CDR3 has 14 amino acids. Germline assignment: CDR1 SGHRS and CDR2 YFSETQ. The CDR3 region is CASRTGTGTYGYTF. CDR3 DNA: TGCGCCAGCAGGACCGGGACAGGGACCTATGGCTACACCTTC.

The chain has TRBV19 and TRBJ2-1, with 9 bases fitting TRBD1. Germline V CDR1 and CDR2: LNHDA, SQIVND (reference sequence). This CDR3 contains 14 residues. Losses at the gene ends were 5 bases for V and 6 bases for J; bases not matched to a gene: 5. CDR3 sequence (DNA): TGTGCCAGTAGTCCGGGACAGGGACTCAATGAGCAGTTCTTC. It encodes CASSPGQGLNEQFF.

This chain joins TRBV7-9 and TRBJ2-7, with TRBD1 identical over 9 bases. Germline loops: CDR1 SEHNR, CDR2 FQNEAQ (reference sequence). This CDR3 is built from 16 residues. Losses at the gene ends were 2 bases for V and 3 bases for J; bases not matched to a gene: 8. CDR3 coding DNA: TGTGCCAGCAGCTTACTAAGGACAGGGGCCCTCTACGAGCAGTACTTC. Protein product: CASSLLRTGALYEQYF.

The rearrangement joins TRBV6-5 to TRBJ1-4, with TRBD1 identical over 9 bases. The junction had 3 bases not matched to a gene; V was cut back by 2 bases and J by 8 bases. Germline V gives CDR1 MNHEY, CDR2 SVGAGI. This CDR3 region has 14 residues. The CDR3 coding sequence is TGTGCCAGCAGTTACCGACAGGGGGGCGAAAAACTGTTTTTT. It translates to CASSYRQGGEKLFF.

The gene calls are TRBV2 and TRBJ1-1, with D unresolved. Trimming cost V 8 bases and J 4 bases, with 17 bases left between them. Germline lookup yields CDR1 SNHLY and CDR2 FYNNEI. The CDR3 is made up of 14 amino acids. The CDR3 region has the DNA TGTGCCAGCGGTTTAGGGTGGGCACGCACTGAAGCTTTCTTT. Its protein is CASGLGWARTEAFF. Together with reference TRBV2 and TRBJ1-1, the CDR3 gives the full variable domain: EPEVTQTPSHQVTQMGQEVILRCVPISNHLYFYWYRQILGQKVEFLVSFYNNEISEKSEIFDDQFSVERPDGSNFTLKIRSTKLEDSAMYFCASGLGWARTEAFFGQGTRLTVV.

The chain has TRBV3-1 and TRBJ2-2, with D tentatively TRBD1 (6 bases). Germline CDR1 is LGHDT and CDR2 is YNNKEL (reference sequence). V was cut by 7 bases and J by 8 bases, with 17 bases left in between. The CDR3 length is 14 residues. The CDR3 DNA is TGTGCCAGCACCGGACAGTCCCCAGTAGGGGAGCTGTTTTTT. It is translated as CASTGQSPVGELFF.

This clonotype was seen only a few times. V usage is TRBV10-3 and J usage is TRBJ2-3; D not certain. Germline V gives CDR1 ENHRY, CDR2 SYGVKD. The CDR3 consists of 12 residues. V gave up 8 bases and J gave up 2 bases, with 8 bases separating them. The CDR3 region has the DNA TGTGCCATCGGATACTCCACAGATACGCAGTATTTT. This translates into CAIGYSTDTQYF.

In its sample, this clonotype was seen many times. This chain joins TRBV5-1 and TRBJ1-2, with D possibly TRBD1 on 5 matching bases. V was clipped by 5 bases and J by 4 bases, with 12 bases between them. This CDR3 is 13 amino acids long. Germline values: CDR1 SGHRS, CDR2 YFSETQ. The chain's CDR3 is CASSYTGAYGYTF. CDR3 DNA sequence: TGCGCCAGCAGTTACACAGGCGCCTATGGCTACACCTTC.

This clonotype showed up just a few times. The J gene is TRBJ2-1, the V gene TRBV5-1, with TRBD2 matching 15 bases. The CDR3 sequence is 15 residues long. Germline-derived CDR1 and CDR2 are SGHRS and YFSETQ. Trimming took 6 bases from V and 7 from J; bases not matched to a gene: 5. CDR3 protein: CASMDGTSGGNEQFF. In DNA, the CDR3 is TGCGCCAGCATGGATGGGACTAGCGGGGGGAATGAGCAGTTCTTC.

The sample holds a few counts of this clonotype. J is TRBJ1-2 and V is TRBV20-1; no reliable D call. CDR3 size: 13 residues. Trimming shortened V by 0 bases and J by 2 bases, and 7 bases separated the two germline ends. The germline V gene has CDR1 DFQATT and CDR2 SNEGSKA (reference sequence). The CDR3 coding sequence is TGCAGTGCTAGAGAGACACCCAACTATGGCTACACCTTC. Translating gives CSARETPNYGYTF.

A few counts support this clonotype. The chain joins TRBV20-1 to TRBJ2-7, with no clear D. This CDR3 spans 16 amino acids. The V gene's germline CDR1 is DFQATT and CDR2 SNEGSKA (reference sequence). V was trimmed by 0 bases and J by 2 bases, leaving 17 bases between them. DNA for the CDR3: TGCAGTGCTAGAGATCCAGCGAGGAGCAGGCCCTACGAGCAGTACTTC. Translated: CSARDPARSRPYEQYF.

This chain links TRBV10-1 with TRBJ2-7, with 7 bases identical to TRBD2. Germline V lookup: CDR1 WNHNN, CDR2 SYGVQD (reference sequence). V was pared by 3 bases and J by 4 bases, with 6 bases of the junction left unmatched. This CDR3 has 14 amino acids. The CDR3 DNA is TGCGCCAGCAGTGACGGGCTAGCGGTATACGAGCAGTACTTC. As protein: CASSDGLAVYEQYF.

This clonotype was picked up a small number of times. V gene TRBV10-3 combines with J gene TRBJ2-7, with TRBD1 matching 7 bases. Germline trimming cut 3 bases from V and 2 bases from J; bases unmatched to any gene: 4. The length of the CDR3 is 14 residues. Germline V gives CDR1 ENHRY, CDR2 SYGVKD. Here the CDR3 DNA reads TGTGCCATCAGTGACGACAGGGTGGCCTACGAGCAGTACTTC. As protein: CAISDDRVAYEQYF.

The gene calls are TRBV12-3 or TRBV12-4 and TRBJ1-4; D unresolved. The CDR3 is 15 amino acids. Trimming left V 1 base short and J 5 bases short, with 11 bases between. CDR3 DNA sequence: TGTGCCAGCAGTTTAGTCGCGTCTGGGAATGAAAAACTGTTTTTT. It yields the protein CASSLVASGNEKLFF.

This chain connects TRBV20-1 to TRBJ1-5; TRBD1 is a possible D gene (5 bases). This CDR3 region has 12 residues. CDR1 is DFQATT, CDR2 SNEGSKA, per germline (reference sequence). The germline V and J ends were trimmed by 6 bases and 5 bases, with 11 bases remaining between them. The CDR3 protein is CSAEGPDQPQHF. The CDR3 DNA is TGCAGTGCCGAGGGGCCGGATCAGCCCCAGCATTTT.

V usage is TRBV18 and J usage is TRBJ2-7; 9 positions agree with TRBD2. Germline V CDR1 and CDR2: KGHSH, LQKENI. The trim removed 3 bases at V and 5 bases at J, leaving 2 bases unmatched. CDR3 length: 13 amino acids. The CDR3 is CASSPRTSDEQYF. The CDR3 DNA follows: TGTGCCAGCTCACCCCGGACTAGCGACGAGCAGTACTTC.